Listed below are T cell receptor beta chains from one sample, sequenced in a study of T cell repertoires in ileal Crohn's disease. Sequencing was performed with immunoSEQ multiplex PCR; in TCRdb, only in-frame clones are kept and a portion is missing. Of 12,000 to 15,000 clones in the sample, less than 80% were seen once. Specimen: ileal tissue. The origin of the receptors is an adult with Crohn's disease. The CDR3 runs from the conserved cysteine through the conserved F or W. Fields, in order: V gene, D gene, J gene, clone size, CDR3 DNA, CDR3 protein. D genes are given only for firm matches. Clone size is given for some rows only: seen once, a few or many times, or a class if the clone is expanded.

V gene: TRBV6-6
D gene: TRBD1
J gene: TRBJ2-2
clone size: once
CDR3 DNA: TGTGCCAGCGGCAAATCCAGGGGGTCCACCGGGGAGCTGTTTTTT
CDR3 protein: CASGKSRGSTGELFF

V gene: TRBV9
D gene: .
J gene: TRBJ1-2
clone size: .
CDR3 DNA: TGTGCCAGCAGCGTACTGCAAGGGGGAGGCTACACCTTC
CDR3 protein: CASSVLQGGGYTF

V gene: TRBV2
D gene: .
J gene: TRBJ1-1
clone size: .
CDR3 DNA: TGTGCCACTGGACAGCACCTGAACACTGAAGCTTTCTTT
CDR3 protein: CATGQHLNTEAFF

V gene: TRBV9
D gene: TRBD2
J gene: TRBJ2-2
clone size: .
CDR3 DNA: TGTGCCAGCAGCGTAGGACCGACTAGCGGGGGGGAGATGTATGAGGAGCTGTTTTTT
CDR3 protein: CASSVGPTSGGEMYEELFF

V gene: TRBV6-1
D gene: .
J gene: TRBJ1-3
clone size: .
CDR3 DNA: TGTGCCACCCTACAGGGACCCAACTCTGGAAACACCATATATTTT
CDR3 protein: CATLQGPNSGNTIYF

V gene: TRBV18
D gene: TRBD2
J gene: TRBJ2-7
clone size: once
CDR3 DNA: TGTGCCAGCTCAGCAGCGACCGGGACTAGCGGGGGGGCCGGTGGTGGCGAGCAGTACTTC
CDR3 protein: CASSAATGTSGGAGGGEQYF

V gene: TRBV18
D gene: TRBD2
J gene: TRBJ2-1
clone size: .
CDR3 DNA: TGTGCCAGCTCCACTAGCGGGATCTACAATGAGCAGTTCTTC
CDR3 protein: CASSTSGIYNEQFF

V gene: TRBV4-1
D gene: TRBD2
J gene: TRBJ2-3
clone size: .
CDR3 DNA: TGCGCCAGCAGCCAAGGGGGCGAGCGGGGGGGCACAGATACGCAGTATTTT
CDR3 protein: CASSQGGERGGTDTQYF

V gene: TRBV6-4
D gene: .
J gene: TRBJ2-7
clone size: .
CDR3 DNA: TGTGCCAGCAGTGGACCTAGCTCCTACGAGCAGTACTTC
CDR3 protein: CASSGPSSYEQYF

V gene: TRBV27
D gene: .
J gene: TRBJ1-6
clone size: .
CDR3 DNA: TGTGCCAGCAGTCTCTCCTTTGTCAATTCACCCCTCCACTTT
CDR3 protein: CASSLSFVNSPLHF

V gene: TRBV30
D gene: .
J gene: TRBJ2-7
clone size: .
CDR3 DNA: TGTGCCTGGAGTGGTCGGGCAGGTGAGCAGTACTTC
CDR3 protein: CAWSGRAGEQYF

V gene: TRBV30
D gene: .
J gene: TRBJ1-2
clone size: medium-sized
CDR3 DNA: TGTGCCTGGAGTCATACGATTTCCGGCTACACCTTC
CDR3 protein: CAWSHTISGYTF

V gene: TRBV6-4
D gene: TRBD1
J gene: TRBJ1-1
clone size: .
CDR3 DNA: TGTGCCAGCAGTCTCACAGGGGGGGGATCGCGTGCTTTCTTT
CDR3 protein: CASSLTGGGSRAFF

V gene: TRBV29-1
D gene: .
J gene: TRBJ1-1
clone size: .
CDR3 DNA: TGCAGCTCCCGGGACACTAACACTGAAGCTTTCTTT
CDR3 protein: CSSRDTNTEAFF

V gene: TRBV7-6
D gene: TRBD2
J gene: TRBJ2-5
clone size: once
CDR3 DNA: TGTGCCAGCACCCTAAAATCCCGTAGCGGGGGGCCGGGGGAGACCCAGTACTTC
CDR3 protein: CASTLKSRSGGPGETQYF

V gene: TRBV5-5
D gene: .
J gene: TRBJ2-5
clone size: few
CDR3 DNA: TGTGCCAGCACCTTGTGGGGTGGGTTCCAAGAGACCCAGTACTTC
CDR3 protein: CASTLWGGFQETQYF

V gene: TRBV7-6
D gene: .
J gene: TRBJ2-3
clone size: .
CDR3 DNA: TGTGCCAGCAGCTTAGGGGGGTTTTCCACAGATACGCAGTATTTT
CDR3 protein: CASSLGGFSTDTQYF

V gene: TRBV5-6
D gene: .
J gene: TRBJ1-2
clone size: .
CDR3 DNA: TGTGCCAGCAGCCCCGGCCGGGCAGGGAAAGGCTACACCTTC
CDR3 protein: CASSPGRAGKGYTF

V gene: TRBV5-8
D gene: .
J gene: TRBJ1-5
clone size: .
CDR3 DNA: TGTGCCAGCAGCTTGGGAAGCTTTAGCAATCAGCCCCAGCATTTT
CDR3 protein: CASSLGSFSNQPQHF

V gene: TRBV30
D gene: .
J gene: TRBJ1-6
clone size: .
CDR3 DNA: TGTGCCTGGAATTCAGGGGTGGCCTATAATTCACCCCTCCACTTT
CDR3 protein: CAWNSGVAYNSPLHF

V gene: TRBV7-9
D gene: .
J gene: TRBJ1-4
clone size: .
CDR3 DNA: TGTGCCAGCAGCTTAGTAAGCCAGGGGGAAAAACTGTTTTTT
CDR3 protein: CASSLVSQGEKLFF

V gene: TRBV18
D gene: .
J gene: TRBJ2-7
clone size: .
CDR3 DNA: TGTGCCAGCTCGGGGGCTATGGCCTACGAGCAGTACTTC
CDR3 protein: CASSGAMAYEQYF

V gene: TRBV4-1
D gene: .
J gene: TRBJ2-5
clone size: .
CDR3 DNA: TGCGCCAGCAGCCAACCCGCAGGGGGGGAAGAGACCCAGTACTTC
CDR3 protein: CASSQPAGGEETQYF

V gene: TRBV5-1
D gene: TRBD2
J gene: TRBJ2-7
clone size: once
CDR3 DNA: TGCGCCAGCAGCTTGGCCTCTAGCGGGGGGCGTGAGCAGTACTTC
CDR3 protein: CASSLASSGGREQYF

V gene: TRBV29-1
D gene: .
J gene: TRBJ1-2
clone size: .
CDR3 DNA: TGCAGCGCCGACGGGAGTACCCATGGCTACACCTTC
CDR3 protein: CSADGSTHGYTF

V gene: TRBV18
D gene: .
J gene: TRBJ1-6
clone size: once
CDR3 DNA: TGTGCCAGCTCACCCCCAGGGCCGAGGAATTCACCCCTCCACTTT
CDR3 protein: CASSPPGPRNSPLHF

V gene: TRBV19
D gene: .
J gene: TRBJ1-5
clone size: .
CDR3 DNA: TGTGCCAGTAGTATCGGATCATTCAGGGGCACTCAGCCCCAGCATTTT
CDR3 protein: CASSIGSFRGTQPQHF

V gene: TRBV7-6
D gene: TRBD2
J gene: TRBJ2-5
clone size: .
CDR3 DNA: TGTGCCAGCAGCAAGATAGCGGGGGGGGCTGGAGAGACCCAGTACTTC
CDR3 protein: CASSKIAGGAGETQYF

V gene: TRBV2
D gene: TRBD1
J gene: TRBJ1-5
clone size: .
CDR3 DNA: TGTGCCAGCACGGGACAGGGGGCGAGTCAGCCCCAGCATTTT
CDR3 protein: CASTGQGASQPQHF

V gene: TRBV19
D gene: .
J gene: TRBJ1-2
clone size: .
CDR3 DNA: TGTGCCAGTAGCCGTAAAACAGGGCCCAACTATGGCTACACCTTC
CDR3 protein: CASSRKTGPNYGYTF

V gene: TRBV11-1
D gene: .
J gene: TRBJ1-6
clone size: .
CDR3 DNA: TGTGCCAGCAGCTTTCCTCCCGGGGGCGCGAGATATAATTCACCCCTCCACTTT
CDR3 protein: CASSFPPGGARYNSPLHF

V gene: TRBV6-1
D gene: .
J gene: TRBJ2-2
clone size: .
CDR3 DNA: TGTGCCAGCAGCCCGACAGGAATTGGGACCGGGGAGCTGTTTTTT
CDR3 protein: CASSPTGIGTGELFF

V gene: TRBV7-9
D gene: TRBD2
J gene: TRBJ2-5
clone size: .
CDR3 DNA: TGTGCCAGCAGCAGTAGCGGGGGGGTAGAGACCCAGTACTTC
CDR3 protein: CASSSSGGVETQYF

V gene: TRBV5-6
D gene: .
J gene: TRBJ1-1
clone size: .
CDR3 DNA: TGTGCCAGCAGCCTGATTAGTAATGGGACTTTCTTT
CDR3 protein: CASSLISNGTFF

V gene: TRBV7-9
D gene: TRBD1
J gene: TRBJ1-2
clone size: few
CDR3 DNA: TGTGCCAGCGGGACAGAGGATAACTATGGCTACACCTTC
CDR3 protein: CASGTEDNYGYTF

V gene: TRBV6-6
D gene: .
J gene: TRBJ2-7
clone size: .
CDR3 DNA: TGTGCCAGCAGTTACTCCCAGGCCGGGCAGTACTTC
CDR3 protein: CASSYSQAGQYF

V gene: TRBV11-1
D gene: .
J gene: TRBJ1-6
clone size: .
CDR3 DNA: TGTGCCAGCAGGCGGACCAGTGGTTCACCCCTCCACTTT
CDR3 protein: CASRRTSGSPLHF

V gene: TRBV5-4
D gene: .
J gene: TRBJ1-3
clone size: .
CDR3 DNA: TGTGCCAGCAGCTCAGACGGGGTTGCCATATATTTT
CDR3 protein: CASSSDGVAIYF

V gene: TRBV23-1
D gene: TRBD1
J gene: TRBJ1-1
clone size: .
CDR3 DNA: TGCGCCAGCAGTCAATCGGTGGCAGGGGGATTACTTGGGACTGAAGCTTTCTTT
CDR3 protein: CASSQSVAGGLLGTEAFF

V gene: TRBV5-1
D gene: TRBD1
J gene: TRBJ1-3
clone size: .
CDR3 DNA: TGCGCCAGCAGCTTCGGACAGGGGGCTGGAAACACCATATATTTT
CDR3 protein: CASSFGQGAGNTIYF

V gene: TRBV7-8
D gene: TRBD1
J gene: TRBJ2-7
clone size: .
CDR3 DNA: TGTGCCAGCAGCTTAGGTTTCGGGACAGGGGTCTCCTACGAGCAGTACTTC
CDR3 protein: CASSLGFGTGVSYEQYF

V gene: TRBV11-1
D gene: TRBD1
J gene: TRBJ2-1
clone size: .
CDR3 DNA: TGTGCCAGCAGCTCATGGACAGGGGCCGATACCTACAATGAGCAGTTCTTC
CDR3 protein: CASSSWTGADTYNEQFF

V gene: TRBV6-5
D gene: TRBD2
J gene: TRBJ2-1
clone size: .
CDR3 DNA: TGTGCCAGCAGTTACTCATCGGGGGGAAGCGAGCAGTTCTTC
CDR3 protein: CASSYSSGGSEQFF

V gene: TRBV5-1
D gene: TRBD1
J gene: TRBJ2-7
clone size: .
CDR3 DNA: TGCGCCAGCAGCTCGTCCGGGACAGGGGGCGATGAGCAGTACTTC
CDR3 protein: CASSSSGTGGDEQYF

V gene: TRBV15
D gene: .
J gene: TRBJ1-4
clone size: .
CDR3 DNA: TGTGCCACCAGCCGGTACCTGGGGGCAACTAATGAAAAACTGTTTTTT
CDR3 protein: CATSRYLGATNEKLFF

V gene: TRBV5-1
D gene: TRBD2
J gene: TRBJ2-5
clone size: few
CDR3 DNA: TGCGCCAGCAGCTTGGTTTCCGGCGGGGGGCCATATAAAGAGACCCAGTACTTC
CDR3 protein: CASSLVSGGGPYKETQYF

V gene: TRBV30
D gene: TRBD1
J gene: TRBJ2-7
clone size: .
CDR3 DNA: TGTGCCTGGAAGATGACAGGGCGCGAGCAGTACTTC
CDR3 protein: CAWKMTGREQYF

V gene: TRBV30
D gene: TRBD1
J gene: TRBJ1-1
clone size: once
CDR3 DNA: TGTGCCTGGATACTCTCAGGGGGAATCACTGAAGCTTTCTTT
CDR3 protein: CAWILSGGITEAFF